The 20 T cell receptor beta chains below come from one sample, sequenced in a study of graft-versus-host responses after intestinal transplantation. The antigens these receptors bind are not known. Repertoires were generated with immunoSEQ multiplex PCR, while TCRdb's copy carries only in-frame clones and drops some. Counted here are 60,000 to 75,000 clones, 70% to 90% occurring once; the ten biggest clones make up approximately 2.7%. The sequencing here drew on unstimulated CD8+ T cells sorted from spleen or lymph node cells, taken before intestinal transplant. The receptors here all came from a human donor who received an intestinal transplant.

Points on this clone: The germline gene is not matched at one end of the junction; a read error may be the cause. The V and J genes are TRBV6-5 and TRBJ1-2, with 9 bases identical to TRBD1. Germline CDR1 and CDR2: MNHEY and SVGAGI. CDR3 length: 15 amino acids. This CDR3 reads CASSHSPDRGHGYTF. CDR3 in DNA: TGTGCCAGCAGTCACTCGCCGGACAGGGGTCATGGCTACACCTTC.

The chain carries TRBV5-6 and TRBJ1-2; weak D call: TRBD1 (6 bases). Per the germline V gene, CDR1 is SGHDT and CDR2 is YYEEEE. The CDR3 length is 14 residues. Trimming pared 4 bases from V and 10 bases from J, leaving 20 bases between. In DNA, the CDR3 is TGTGCCAGCAGCAAGAGGGGGACCCCCTTTGACTACACCTTC. Its translation is CASSKRGTPFDYTF.

The chain couples TRBV18 to TRBJ1-4; the match to TRBD1 covers 9 bases. The V gene's germline CDR1 is KGHSH and CDR2 LQKENI. V lost 6 bases, J lost 8 bases, and 7 bases stayed unmatched. The CDR3 loop spans 14 amino acids. CDR3 in amino acids: CASSGTGWQEKLFF. CDR3 DNA: TGTGCCAGCTCCGGGACAGGGTGGCAGGAAAAACTGTTTTTT.

This clone was seen only once. The CDR3 coding sequence is TGCGCCAGCAGCCCAGGGGGCTCAGACAATGAGCAGTTCTTC. Protein: CASSPGGSDNEQFF. The gene calls are TRBV4-1 and TRBJ2-1; 8 nucleotides line up with TRBD1. CDR1 and CDR2 from the germline V gene are MGHRA and YSYEKL. The CDR3 loop spans 14 amino acids. The junction had 4 bases not matched to a gene; V was cut back by 4 bases and J by 5 bases.

The J gene is TRBJ2-7, the V gene TRBV29-1, with 8 bases aligning to TRBD1. Trimming took 4 bases from V and 0 from J; bases not matched to a gene: 5. CDR1 and CDR2 (germline): SQVTM, ANQGSEA. This CDR3 has 14 residues. Here the CDR3 DNA reads TGCAGCGTTGGAGGGGACAGGACCTCCTACGAGCAGTACTTC. Amino acid sequence: CSVGGDRTSYEQYF.

The V and J genes are TRBV5-5 and TRBJ2-7; the match to TRBD1 covers 9 bases. CDR3 length: 16 residues. V dropped 4 bases and J dropped 3; count of bases not matched to a gene: 11. Germline V lookup: CDR1 SGHKS, CDR2 YYEKEE (reference sequence). CDR3 nucleotides: TGTGCCAGCAGCCCCCACCCACGGGGACAGGGCTACGAGCAGTACTTC. Protein sequence: CASSPHPRGQGYEQYF.

V is TRBV19 and J is TRBJ2-1; TRBD1 aligns across 8 bases. The V segment lost 3 bases and the J segment 8 bases; nucleotides outside the gene matches: 15. Germline V lookup: CDR1 LNHDA, CDR2 SQIVND (reference sequence). The CDR3 is made up of 17 amino acids. The CDR3 DNA is TGTGCCAGTAGTATGAGGATTGGACAGGGTCTCGGTTATGAGCAGTTCTTC. Translation: CASSMRIGQGLGYEQFF. The entire variable domain, with the rest obtained from reference TRBV19 and TRBJ2-1, is as follows: DGGITQSPKYLFRKEGQNVTLSCEQNLNHDAMYWYRQDPGQGLRLIYYSQIVNDFQKGDIAEGYSVSREKKESFPLTVTSAQKNPTAFYLCASSMRIGQGLGYEQFFGPGTRLTVL.

The CDR3 loop is CASSSRRGVEQYF. The CDR3 bases are TGTGCCAGCAGCTCCCGCCGGGGGGTCGAGCAGTACTTC. The chain joins TRBV7-9 to TRBJ2-7; 7 nucleotides line up with TRBD2. Germline V gene lookup returns CDR1 SEHNR and CDR2 FQNEAQ (reference sequence). CDR3 length equals 13 residues. The ends lost 4 bases at V and 6 bases at J; junction bases unmatched: 6.

The chain employs TRBV4-1 and TRBJ1-3; D is possibly TRBD1 (6 bases). V was pared by 6 bases and J by 0 bases, with 12 bases between. In germline, CDR1 is MGHRA, CDR2 YSYEKL. The CDR3 sequence is 15 residues long. CDR3 bases: TGCGCCAGCAGGCCGAGGGGGTTCTCTGGAAACACCATATATTTT. Translating it yields CASRPRGFSGNTIYF.

Note on this clone: The identical CDR3 is also encoded by other nucleotide sequences in the sample. This chain joins TRBV6-1 and TRBJ2-3; 11 nucleotides line up with TRBD2. Trimming took 5 bases from V and 4 from J; bases not matched to a gene: 5. Per the germline V gene, CDR1 is MNHNS and CDR2 is SASEGT. The CDR3 is 15 amino acids. As DNA, the CDR3 is TGTGCCAGCAGTCTTAGCGGGGGGGTTCCAGATACGCAGTATTTT. This sequence encodes CASSLSGGVPDTQYF.

The chain recombines TRBV28 with TRBJ1-5; D unresolved. Trimming took 8 bases from V and 7 from J, leaving 15 bases between them. The V gene's germline CDR1 is MDHEN and CDR2 SYDVKM. This CDR3 has 13 residues. CDR3 sequence (DNA): TGTGCCAGCGCTATTCGAGGGCGGCAGCCCCAGCATTTT. Translation gives CASAIRGRQPQHF.

V is TRBV7-3 and J is TRBJ2-1, with D possibly TRBD1 on 7 matching bases. Germline V gene lookup returns CDR1 SGHTA and CDR2 FQGTGA. Trimming pared 5 bases from V and 7 bases from J, leaving 15 bases between. The CDR3 loop spans 14 amino acids. The CDR3 here is CASSPQGGRNEQFF. Here the CDR3 DNA reads TGTGCCAGCAGCCCCCAGGGGGGCCGGAATGAGCAGTTCTTC.

V is TRBV19 and J is TRBJ2-1; the match to TRBD2 covers 16 bases. CDR1 LNHDA and CDR2 SQIVND come from the germline V gene (reference sequence). The CDR3 sequence is 17 residues long. V trimming: 4 bases; J trimming: 9 bases; junction bases outside the gene matches: 9. CDR3 residues: CASSNRGLAGGPGEQFF. The DNA of the CDR3 is TGTGCCAGTAGTAATCGGGGACTAGCGGGAGGGCCCGGTGAGCAGTTCTTC.

The DNA for the CDR3 is TGTGCCATCAAAGGACACCGGAACACTGAAGCTTTCTTT. Protein sequence: CAIKGHRNTEAFF. The rearrangement links TRBV10-3 to TRBJ1-1; D possibly corresponds to TRBD1 (5 bases). The CDR3 extends over 13 amino acids. CDR1 is ENHRY and CDR2 is SYGVKD in the germline V gene. Deletions cut 7 bases from V and 1 base from J, with 10 bases between.

The chain recombines TRBV6-6 with TRBJ2-1; the D is unclear. V was cut by 3 bases and J by 6 bases, with 15 bases left in between. This CDR3 region has 15 residues. Germline V gene data show CDR1 as MNHNY and CDR2 as SVGAGI (reference sequence). The CDR3 is CASSYVIDNGNEQFF. The CDR3 nucleotides are TGTGCCAGCAGTTATGTTATTGATAACGGCAATGAGCAGTTCTTC.

The chain carries TRBV4-1 and TRBJ2-7, with D hard to call. Germline V gives CDR1 MGHRA, CDR2 YSYEKL. The length of the CDR3 is 14 residues. The ends were cut back, 4 bases at V and 0 bases at J, with 10 bases in the middle. DNA for the CDR3: TGCGCCAGCAGCCCCGAAAGGAGCTCCTACGAGCAGTACTTC. Amino acids: CASSPERSSYEQYF.

The chain is built from TRBV7-6 and TRBJ1-4; TRBD1 agrees at 9 bases. In germline, CDR1 is SGHVS, CDR2 FNYEAQ. Trimming removed 5 bases from V and 2 bases from J; junction bases left unmatched: 18. The CDR3 runs 20 residues. In nucleotides, the CDR3 is TGTGCCAGCAGCCCCTTATACGCCGGGACAGGGCCCATGACTAATGAAAAACTGTTTTTT. It yields the protein CASSPLYAGTGPMTNEKLFF.

The chain has TRBV9 and TRBJ1-5, with D uncertain. From germline, CDR1 is SGDLS and CDR2 YYNGEE. The ends were cut back, 0 bases at V and 4 bases at J, with 11 bases in the middle. This CDR3 region has 15 residues. The CDR3 nucleotides read TGTGCCAGCAGCGTAGCCGGGGATGGGAATCAGCCCCAGCATTTT. Its protein product is CASSVAGDGNQPQHF.

V gene TRBV9 combines with J gene TRBJ2-5; TRBD2 matches 7 bases. Germline CDR1 SGDLS, CDR2 YYNGEE. V dropped 0 bases and J dropped 2; count of bases not matched to a gene: 1. This CDR3 region has 14 residues. The CDR3 bases are TGTGCCAGCAGCGTAGGGGGGGGTCAAGAGACCCAGTACTTC. Protein product: CASSVGGGQETQYF. Based on the CDR3 plus reference TRBV9 and TRBJ2-5, the full variable domain is DSGVTQTPKHLITATGQRVTLRCSPRSGDLSVYWYQQSLDQGLQFLIQYYNGEERAKGNILERFSAQQFPDLHSELNLSSLELGDSALYFCASSVGGGQETQYFGPGTRLLVL.

The chain is built from TRBV15 and TRBJ1-2, with D perhaps matching TRBD1 (5 bases). The germline CDR1 and CDR2 sequences are LNHNV and YYDKDF (reference sequence). V was shortened by 0 bases and J by 8 bases, with 16 bases between the two germline ends. The CDR3 contains 15 residues. For the CDR3, the DNA is TGTGCCACCAGCAGAGATGCCAACCCGGGGGGAGGCTACACCTTC. This sequence encodes CATSRDANPGGGYTF.